This T cell receptor (beta chain) was identified in a study of cytomegalovirus exposure and HLA in healthy donors. Germline values: CDR1 SNHLY, CDR2 FYNNEI. CDR3 length: 15 amino acids. Deletions cut 2 bases from V and 8 bases from J, with 15 bases between. General study points: In a later analysis, a genetic analysis reported fewer productive-TCR N-insertions in an Asian-associated ancestry cluster than the cohort average.

With regard to this clone: Its antigen is still unknown.

The study ran its PCR with 60 Vbeta and 13 Jbeta primers. Some clones are missing from TCRdb's copy, which holds only in-frame ones; the method was immunoSEQ multiplex PCR. The repertoire holds roughly 120,000 clones, with 15% as singletons. This chain joins TRBV2 and TRBJ1-4, with D perhaps matching TRBD1 (5 bases). Sequenced material: PBMCs. The clonotype was recovered from a woman between 18 and 30 years old in good health and CMV-seronegative. DNA for the CDR3: TGTGCCAGCAGTGAAAAGGGGTCTTTGTGGGAAAAACTGTTTTTT. The encoded protein is CASSEKGSLWEKLFF.